Following are 28 T cell receptor beta chains from one sample sequenced in a study of T cells in Graves' hyperthyroidism and ophthalmopathy. From RNA transcripts, TCR beta CDR3 regions were amplified. A first-round RT-PCR of the TCR CDR3 used the HTBI primer set. Via MiXCR, TCRdb re-called the multiplex PCR reads, giving one row per CDR3 protein. The sample holds roughly 510,000 distinct CDR3 sequences, roughly 20% seen once. The sample consisted of blood. These receptors originate from a young man with Graves' hyperthyroidism.

The table lists this clonotype with a few counts. One junction end does not reproduce the germline sequence, and a read error may be involved. The genes are TRBV19 and TRBJ2-4, with no clear D. This CDR3 has 18 residues. Germline V gene data show CDR1 as LNHDA and CDR2 as SQIVND (reference sequence). This chain's CDR3 is CASSIGWSRSKAKNIKYF. CDR3 nucleotide sequence: TGTGCCAGTAGTATTGGTTGGTCGCGTAGTAAGGCCAAAAACATTAAGTACTTC.

This clonotype appeared many times. The rearrangement links TRBV6-5 to TRBJ2-7, with 9 bases identical to TRBD1. Germline lookup yields CDR1 MNHEY and CDR2 SVGAGI. With 7 bases clipped from V and 1 base from J, the junction kept 8 bases outside the gene matches. This CDR3 has 15 amino acids. CDR3 in DNA: TGTGCCAGCACCCCGATGGGGACAGGGTCCTACGAGCAGTACTTC. Translating it yields CASTPMGTGSYEQYF.

This clonotype was counted many times. For the CDR3, the DNA is TGTGCCAGCAGCCCAAAGGACCGGGGGCGAGGCAATCAGCCCCAGCATTTT. Its protein is CASSPKDRGRGNQPQHF. This sequence joins TRBV28 and TRBJ1-5, with a weak D call TRBD1 (6 bases). The CDR3 extends over 17 amino acids. Per germline, CDR1 MDHEN and CDR2 SYDVKM. Trimming removed 6 bases at V and 2 bases at J, with 20 bases between.

This clonotype has at least ten counts. This rearrangement joins TRBV4-1 to TRBJ1-3; D unclear. Germline CDR1 and CDR2: MGHRA and YSYEKL. Trimming pared 1 base from V and 2 bases from J, leaving 15 bases between. This CDR3 has 17 residues. CDR3 residues: CASSQGFLGVAGNTIYF. CDR3 sequence (DNA): TGCGCCAGCAGCCAAGGCTTCCTCGGGGTAGCTGGAAACACCATATATTTT.

This clonotype has more than one count but fewer than ten. The genes are TRBV3-1 and TRBJ2-7; 7 bases line up with TRBD1. V lost 5 bases and J lost 7; bases outside the gene matches: 8. Germline V gene lookup returns CDR1 LGHDT and CDR2 YNNKEL (reference sequence). This CDR3 is 13 amino acids long. CDR3 in DNA: TGTGCCAGCAGCTTGCCGACAGGGCGGGAGCAGTACTTC. This gives the protein CASSLPTGREQYF.

The V call is TRBV4-1, the J call TRBJ2-7, with a tentative D call TRBD1 (6 bases). The CDR3 extends over 15 amino acids. Trimming pared 4 bases from V and 0 bases from J, leaving 13 bases between. Germline V lookup: CDR1 MGHRA, CDR2 YSYEKL. CDR3 bases: TGCGCCAGCAGCCGTGGACAGCGAGCCTCCTACGAGCAGTACTTC. Its translation: CASSRGQRASYEQYF.

This clonotype was counted between two and nine times. This rearrangement joins TRBV28 to TRBJ1-5, with a weak D call TRBD1 (6 bases). The V and J ends lost 4 bases and 6 bases respectively, with 16 bases between them. Per germline, CDR1 MDHEN and CDR2 SYDVKM. This CDR3 comprises 15 residues. The CDR3 coding sequence is TGTGCCAGCAGTTCCAGCGTCACAGGGAGTCAGCCCCAGCATTTT. This encodes CASSSSVTGSQPQHF. Full variable domain (missing parts from reference TRBV28 and TRBJ1-5): DVKVTQSSRYLVKRTGEKVFLECVQDMDHENMFWYRQDPGLGLRLIYFSYDVKMKEKGDIPEGYSVSREKKERFSLILESASTNQTSMYLCASSSSVTGSQPQHFGDGTRLSIL.

A remark on this clonotype: At one end the junction does not follow the germline gene, possibly because of a read error. The chain has TRBV5-1 and TRBJ1-5; D remains ambiguous. The CDR3 spans 15 residues. CDR1 and CDR2 from the germline V gene are SGHRS and YFSETQ. Here the CDR3 DNA reads TGCGCCAGCAGCGCGGACCCTGGAGGTGGTCAGTCCCAGCATTTT. Its protein is CASSADPGGGQSQHF.

The chain carries TRBV28 and TRBJ2-2, with D perhaps assigned TRBD1 or TRBD2 (5 bases each). The CDR3 has 16 residues. Trimming removed 2 bases at V and 6 bases at J, with 16 bases between. Germline V gives CDR1 MDHEN, CDR2 SYDVKM. The DNA for the CDR3 is TGTGCCAGCAGTTTAGGGGGTTGGGCGTACGCCGGGGAGCTGTTTTTT. Translating it yields CASSLGGWAYAGELFF.

J is TRBJ1-1 and V is TRBV29-1; no firm D call. CDR1 is SQVTM, CDR2 ANQGSEA, per germline. CDR3 length: 13 residues. Trimming removed 2 bases at V and 1 base at J, with 8 bases between. The CDR3 bases are TGCAGCGTTGAATGGAATACGAACACTGAAGCTTTCTTT. Translated, it gives CSVEWNTNTEAFF.

This clonotype appeared many times. The rearrangement joins TRBV20-1 to TRBJ1-5, with D possibly TRBD1 on 6 matching bases. This CDR3 spans 14 amino acids. V was cut by 8 bases and J by 0 bases, with 14 bases left in between. The germline V gene encodes CDR1 DFQATT and CDR2 SNEGSKA (reference sequence). The CDR3 sequence: CSTRGFYSNQPQHF. The CDR3 coding sequence is TGCAGTACCAGGGGATTTTATAGCAATCAGCCCCAGCATTTT.

Ten or more counts support this clonotype. The genes are TRBV15 and TRBJ2-5; no reliable D call. This CDR3 has 14 residues. V lost 5 bases, J lost 2 bases, and 12 bases lay in between. Germline V gives CDR1 LNHNV, CDR2 YYDKDF (reference sequence). CDR3 loop: CATSPPGEQETQYF. The CDR3 DNA is TGTGCCACCAGCCCTCCAGGCGAGCAAGAGACCCAGTACTTC. Full variable domain (missing parts from reference TRBV15 and TRBJ2-5): DAMVIQNPRYQVTQFGKPVTLSCSQTLNHNVMYWYQQKSSQAPKLLFHYYDKDFNNEADTPDNFQSRRPNTSFCFLDIRSPGLGDTAMYLCATSPPGEQETQYFGPGTRLLVL.

In its sample, this clonotype was seen many times. The rearrangement links TRBV7-8 to TRBJ2-2, with TRBD2 identical over 13 bases. The CDR3 runs 16 residues. Germline V gene sequence: CDR1 SGHVS, CDR2 FQNEAQ. The V and J ends lost 5 bases and 4 bases, in that order; junction bases with no gene match: 4. The CDR3 nucleotides are TGTGCCAGCAGCCCCTGGACTAGCGGGGGCACCGGGGAGCTGTTTTTT. Its protein product is CASSPWTSGGTGELFF.

This sequence joins TRBV20-1 and TRBJ2-2; D gene unclear. Germline CDR1 and CDR2: DFQATT and SNEGSKA (reference sequence). V was pared by 6 bases and J by 0 bases, with 14 bases between. The CDR3 extends over 15 amino acids. The DNA of the CDR3 is TGCAGTGCCCCGCTCGGCGGCCCGAACACCGGGGAGCTGTTTTTT. The encoded protein is CSAPLGGPNTGELFF.

This clonotype showed up many times. V usage is TRBV20-1 and J usage is TRBJ2-5; 12 bases match TRBD1. The CDR3 length is 15 residues. CDR1 DFQATT and CDR2 SNEGSKA come from the germline V gene (reference sequence). The junction had 5 bases not matched to a gene; V was cut back by 2 bases and J by 4 bases. CDR3 nucleotides: TGCAGTGCTAGACCGGGACAGGGGGCGGGAGAGACCCAGTACTTC. It yields the protein CSARPGQGAGETQYF.

This clonotype was observed at least ten times. The rearrangement links TRBV4-2 to TRBJ1-3; no firm D call. This CDR3 has 15 amino acids. The ends were cut back, 0 bases at V and 1 base at J, with 7 bases in the middle. Germline-derived CDR1 and CDR2 are LGHNA and YNFKEQ. This CDR3 is CASSQDLGSGNTIYF. In DNA form, the CDR3 reads TGTGCCAGCAGCCAAGATTTAGGTTCTGGAAACACCATATATTTT.

J is TRBJ2-7 and V is TRBV30, with 10 positions matching TRBD1. The germline CDR1 and CDR2 sequences are GTSNPN and SVGIG (reference sequence). The CDR3 is made up of 14 amino acids. J was trimmed by 3 bases and V by 1 base; bases with no gene match: 3. CDR3 sequence (DNA): TGTGCCTGGAGTGCCGGGACAGGGGACTACGAGCAGTACTTC. Translated, it gives CAWSAGTGDYEQYF.

Ten or more counts support this clonotype. The chain recombines TRBV20-1 with TRBJ1-6; D ambiguous. Germline V gene lookup returns CDR1 DFQATT and CDR2 SNEGSKA (reference sequence). The V and J ends lost 0 bases and 7 bases respectively, with 10 bases between them. The CDR3 runs to 14 residues. CDR3 residues: CSARDPPQNSPLHF. Written as DNA, the CDR3 is TGCAGTGCTAGAGATCCTCCGCAGAATTCACCCCTCCACTTT.

This clonotype was recorded many times. V gene TRBV29-1 combines with J gene TRBJ1-1, with a weak D call TRBD1 (5 bases). The CDR3 is 15 residues long. Between the trimmed V and J ends, which lost 0 bases and 3 bases, there was a span of 14 bases. CDR1 and CDR2 (germline): SQVTM, ANQGSEA. CDR3 DNA sequence: TGCAGCGTTGAAGATGGGCGGACACCGTACACTGAAGCTTTCTTT. This codes for CSVEDGRTPYTEAFF.

This chain links TRBV18 with TRBJ2-5, with TRBD2 as a possible D gene (5 bases). There are 14 residues in the CDR3. Per the germline V gene, CDR1 is KGHSH and CDR2 is LQKENI. V lost 2 bases, J lost 7 bases, and 14 bases lay in between. The DNA for the CDR3 is TGTGCCAGCTCACCAACACCCGGTGGAGGGACCCAGTACTTC. It specifies CASSPTPGGGTQYF.

This clonotype was detected a few times. The V gene is TRBV5-1, the J gene TRBJ2-7; 7 positions match TRBD1. The CDR3 is 15 amino acids. After removal of 3 bases from V and 1 base from J, the junction contained 7 bases not matched to a gene. Germline values: CDR1 SGHRS, CDR2 YFSETQ. The DNA for the CDR3 is TGCGCCAGCAGCTCCTTACAGGGGCTTTCCTACGAGCAGTACTTC. This translates into CASSSLQGLSYEQYF.

This clonotype was counted ten times or more. A single base separates this from a much larger clone, so it may be a read error. Since the CDR3 does not end with the conserved phenylalanine or tryptophan, this likely comes from a read error. V usage is TRBV28 and J usage is TRBJ1-1; no firm D call. With 8 bases removed from V and 1 base from J, the gap between germline ends came to 11 bases. The CDR3 has 13 amino acids. CDR1 is MDHEN, CDR2 SYDVKM, per germline. CDR3 loop: CASVWAPNTEAFL. CDR3 in DNA: TGTGCCAGCGTCTGGGCACCGAACACTGAAGCTTTCCTT.

In this sample, this clonotype turned up many times. This chain joins TRBV7-8 and TRBJ2-2, with no clear D. Germline V gene lookup returns CDR1 SGHVS and CDR2 FQNEAQ. V lost 5 bases and J lost 0, with 10 bases in between. The CDR3 length is 15 residues. The CDR3 loop is CASSRIGTNTGELFF. The CDR3 DNA is TGTGCCAGCAGCCGGATTGGTACGAACACCGGGGAGCTGTTTTTT.

This clonotype has at least ten counts. The V call is TRBV24-1, the J call TRBJ1-2, with a weak D call TRBD1 (5 bases). This CDR3 has 12 residues. Germline V gene sequence: CDR1 KGHDR, CDR2 SFDVKD. V lost 1 base and J 8 bases, leaving 7 bases between the germline ends. The CDR3 here is CATSDFGGGYTF. DNA of the CDR3: TGTGCCACCAGTGATTTTGGGGGGGGCTACACCTTC.

This clonotype was counted a few times. The gene calls are TRBV10-3 and TRBJ2-5, with 9 positions matching TRBD2. In germline, CDR1 is ENHRY, CDR2 SYGVKD. CDR3 length: 15 residues. J gave up 1 base and V 5 bases, and 5 bases lay outside the gene matches. DNA for the CDR3: TGTGCCATCAGTAGCGGGGGGACCCCCCAAGAGACCCAGTACTTC. It encodes CAISSGGTPQETQYF.

This clonotype was detected only a few times. J is TRBJ2-7 and V is TRBV29-1; no clear D. Germline V gives CDR1 SQVTM, CDR2 ANQGSEA. Deletions cut 6 bases from V and 7 bases from J, with 25 bases between. The CDR3 is 15 amino acids. The CDR3 region has the DNA TGCAGCGTGGCCTCAGAAGGCCACGGTTCATGGGAGCAGTACTTC. Translating gives CSVASEGHGSWEQYF.

The rearrangement links TRBV6-1 to TRBJ2-7; 9 bases agree with TRBD2. Germline CDR1 MNHNS, CDR2 SASEGT. Unmatched junction bases numbered 8, after V lost 6 bases and J lost 5 bases. CDR3 size: 14 residues. CDR3 residues: CASRVAGASDEQYF. The CDR3 DNA sequence: TGTGCCAGCAGGGTAGCGGGAGCCTCTGACGAGCAGTACTTC.

Concerning this clonotype itself: The junction and the germline gene differ at one end; a read error may be behind it. The CDR3 DNA is TGTGCCAGTAGCGCCGGGACAGGGGATACTGAAGCTTTCTTC. Encoded protein: CASSAGTGDTEAFF. This rearrangement joins TRBV19 to TRBJ1-1; 10 positions agree with TRBD1. The CDR3 spans 14 residues. CDR1 is LNHDA and CDR2 is SQIVND in the germline V gene (reference sequence).